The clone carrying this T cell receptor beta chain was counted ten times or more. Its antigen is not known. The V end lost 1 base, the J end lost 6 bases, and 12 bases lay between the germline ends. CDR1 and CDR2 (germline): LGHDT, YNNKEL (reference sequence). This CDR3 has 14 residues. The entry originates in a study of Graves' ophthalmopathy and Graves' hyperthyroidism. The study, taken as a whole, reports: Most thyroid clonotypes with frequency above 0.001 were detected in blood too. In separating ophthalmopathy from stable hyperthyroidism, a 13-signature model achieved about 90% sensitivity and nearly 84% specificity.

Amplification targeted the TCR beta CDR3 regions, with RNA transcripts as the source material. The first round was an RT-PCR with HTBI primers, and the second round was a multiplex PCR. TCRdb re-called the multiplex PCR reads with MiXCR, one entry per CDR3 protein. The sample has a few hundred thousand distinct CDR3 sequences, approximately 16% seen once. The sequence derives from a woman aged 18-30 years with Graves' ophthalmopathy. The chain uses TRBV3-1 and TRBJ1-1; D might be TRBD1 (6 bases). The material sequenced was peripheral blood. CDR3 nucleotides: TGTGCCAGCAGCCAAGCTGGGACACTCGCTGAAGCTTTCTTT. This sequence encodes CASSQAGTLAEAFF.